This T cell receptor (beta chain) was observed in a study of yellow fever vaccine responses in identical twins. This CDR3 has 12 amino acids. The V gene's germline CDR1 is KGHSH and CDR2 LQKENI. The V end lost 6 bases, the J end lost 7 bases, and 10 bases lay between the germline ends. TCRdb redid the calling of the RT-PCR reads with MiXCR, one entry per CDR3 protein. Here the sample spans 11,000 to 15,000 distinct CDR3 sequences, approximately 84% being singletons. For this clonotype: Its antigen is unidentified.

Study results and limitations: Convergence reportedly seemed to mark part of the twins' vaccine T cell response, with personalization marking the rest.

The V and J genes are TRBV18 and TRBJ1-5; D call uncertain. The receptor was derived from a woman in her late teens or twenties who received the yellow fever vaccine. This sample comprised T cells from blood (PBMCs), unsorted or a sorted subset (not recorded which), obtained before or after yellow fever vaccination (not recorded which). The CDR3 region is CASSHGDQPQHF. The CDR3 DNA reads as TGTGCCAGCTCTCACGGTGACCAGCCCCAGCATTTT.